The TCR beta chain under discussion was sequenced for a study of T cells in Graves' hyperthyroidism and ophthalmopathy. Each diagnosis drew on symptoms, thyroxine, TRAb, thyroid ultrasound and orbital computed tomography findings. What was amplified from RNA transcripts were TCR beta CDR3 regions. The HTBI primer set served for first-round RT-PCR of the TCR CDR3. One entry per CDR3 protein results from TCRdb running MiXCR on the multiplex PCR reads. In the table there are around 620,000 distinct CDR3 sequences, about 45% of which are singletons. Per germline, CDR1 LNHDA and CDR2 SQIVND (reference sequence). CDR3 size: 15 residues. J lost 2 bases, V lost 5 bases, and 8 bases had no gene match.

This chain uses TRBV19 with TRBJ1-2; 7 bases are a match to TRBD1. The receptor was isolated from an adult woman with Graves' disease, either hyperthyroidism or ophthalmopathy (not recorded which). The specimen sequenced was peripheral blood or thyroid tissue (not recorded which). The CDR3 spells CASSLQGGRNYGYTF. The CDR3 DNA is TGTGCCAGTAGTTTACAAGGGGGCCGGAACTATGGCTACACCTTC.